This T cell receptor (beta chain) stems from a study of cytotoxic CD8 clonotypes in ibrutinib-treated CLL. Study-wide background: Following treatment for a median about 12 months, range 6 to 36, response samples were then taken. Samples averaged roughly 280,000 productive templates and approximately 100,000 productive rearrangements.

With respect to this clone: Its antigen is still unknown.

Overall study results and limits: Baseline levels of clonality went above those of age-matched healthy donors and moved with circulating CD8+ T-cell counts. Sustained-remission patients were sampled at different times than progressing patients were.

The germline CDR1 and CDR2 sequences are SGHDT and YYEEEE. The CDR3 is made up of 14 amino acids. The germline V and J ends were trimmed by 2 bases and 1 base, with 6 bases remaining between them. Produced via immunoSEQ multiplex PCR; TCRdb's table is partial and in-frame only. The sample has about 40,000 clones, roughly 70% seen once. This chain links TRBV5-6 with TRBJ2-2; D uncertain. This clonotype was sampled from a human donor with chronic lymphocytic leukemia. This sample comprised PBMCs, obtained at disease progression, from a patient treated with ibrutinib. The CDR3 region has the DNA TGTGCCAGCAGCTTTGGCCAGAACACCGGGGAGCTGTTTTTT. Amino acid sequence: CASSFGQNTGELFF.